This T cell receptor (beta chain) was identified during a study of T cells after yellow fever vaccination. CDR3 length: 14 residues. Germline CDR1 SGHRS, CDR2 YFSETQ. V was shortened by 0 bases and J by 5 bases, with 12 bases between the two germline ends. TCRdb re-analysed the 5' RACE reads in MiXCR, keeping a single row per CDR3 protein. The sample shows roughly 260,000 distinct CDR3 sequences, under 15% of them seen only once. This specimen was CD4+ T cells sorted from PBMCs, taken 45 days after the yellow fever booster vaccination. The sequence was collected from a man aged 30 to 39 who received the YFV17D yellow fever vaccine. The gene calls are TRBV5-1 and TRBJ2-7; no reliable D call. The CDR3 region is CASSLDPRRDEQYF. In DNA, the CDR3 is TGCGCCAGCAGCTTGGACCCTAGGAGAGACGAGCAGTACTTC.